This entry lists 10 T cell receptor beta chains sequenced from one sample in a study of blood T cell repertoires in COVID-19. Some clones are missing from TCRdb's copy, which holds only in-frame ones; the method was immunoSEQ multiplex PCR. The sample lists about 30,000 clones, around 87% occurring once. Material: peripheral blood. These receptors all stem from a human donor in a cohort sampled during active COVID-19. The donor label of this sample is uncertain.

This clone has just one count. The rearrangement links TRBV18 to TRBJ2-7; TRBD1 might be the D (5 bases). The V gene lost 5 bases and the J gene lost 7 bases, with 18 bases spanning the gap. The germline V gene encodes CDR1 KGHSH and CDR2 LQKENI. The CDR3 sequence is 14 residues long. This CDR3 is CASSDQWGYGEQYF. The CDR3 DNA sequence: TGTGCCAGCTCAGACCAGTGGGGCTACGGAGAGCAGTACTTC.

This clone was observed once. CDR3 protein: CASIQGQESSGANVLTF. CDR3 in DNA: TGCGCCAGCATCCAGGGACAGGAAAGCTCTGGGGCCAACGTCCTGACTTTC. The chain has TRBV5-1 and TRBJ2-6, with 8 positions matching TRBD1. V shed 6 bases, J shed 0 bases, and the junction held 8 bases outside the gene matches. The CDR3 totals 17 residues. CDR1 is SGHRS and CDR2 is YFSETQ in the germline V gene.

The table lists this clone with a count of one. The V gene is TRBV30, the J gene TRBJ2-7; a weak D match, TRBD2 (6 bases). V shed 2 bases and J shed 5 bases, with 13 bases lying between them. The germline V gene encodes CDR1 GTSNPN and CDR2 SVGIG (reference sequence). The CDR3 totals 13 residues. The CDR3 protein is CAWSTLGEDEQYF. CDR3 DNA sequence: TGTGCCTGGAGTACCTTAGGGGAGGACGAGCAGTACTTC.

The chain recombines TRBV5-5 with TRBJ2-1; 9 bases map to TRBD2. The CDR3 consists of 14 residues. V shed 5 bases, J shed 5 bases, and the junction held 5 bases outside the gene matches. The germline CDR1 and CDR2 sequences are SGHKS and YYEKEE (reference sequence). CDR3 amino acids: CASSPTSGHNEQFF. Here the CDR3 DNA reads TGTGCCAGCAGTCCGACTAGCGGTCACAATGAGCAGTTCTTC.

The chain uses TRBV2 and TRBJ2-3; no clear D. The CDR3 is 12 amino acids. With 5 bases removed from V and 2 bases from J, the gap between germline ends came to 5 bases. Germline V lookup: CDR1 SNHLY, CDR2 FYNNEI. The CDR3 sequence: CASSPYTDTQYF. The CDR3 DNA reads TGTGCCAGCAGTCCCTACACAGATACGCAGTATTTT.

V and J are TRBV7-2 and TRBJ2-2, with 7 nucleotides matching TRBD2. The J segment lost 5 bases and the V segment lost 1 base, leaving 1 base of the junction unmatched. Germline V CDR1 and CDR2: SGHTA, FQGNSA. CDR3 length equals 14 residues. In DNA form, the CDR3 reads TGTGCCAGCAGCTTAGGGCGGGAGACCGGGGAGCTGTTTTTT. This codes for CASSLGRETGELFF.

The rearrangement joins TRBV29-1 to TRBJ1-2; the D gene is possibly TRBD1 (6 bases). V dropped 2 bases and J dropped 3 bases, with 19 bases sitting between them. Germline CDR1 reads SQVTM; CDR2 reads ANQGSEA. The CDR3 covers 16 residues. CDR3 in amino acids: CSVEKLQGRGDYGYTF. CDR3 nucleotide sequence: TGCAGCGTTGAAAAATTACAGGGAAGAGGGGACTATGGCTACACCTTC.

The sample holds a few counts of this clone. The chain combines TRBV30 with TRBJ2-2, with D perhaps TRBD1 (5 bases). This CDR3 has 13 amino acids. V lost 2 bases and J lost 7, with 11 bases in between. Germline V lookup: CDR1 GTSNPN, CDR2 SVGIG (reference sequence). CDR3 sequence: CAWSPGYNGELFF. In DNA form, the CDR3 reads TGTGCCTGGAGTCCAGGGTATAACGGGGAGCTGTTTTTT.

The sample holds one count of this clone. This chain connects TRBV28 to TRBJ1-1; TRBD1 is a possible D gene (6 bases). The length of the CDR3 is 14 residues. V lost 4 bases, J lost 5 bases, and 14 bases lay in between. Germline V CDR1 and CDR2: MDHEN, SYDVKM. The CDR3 DNA is TGTGCCAGCAGTTCACAAGGGGGTCAAACTGAAGCTTTCTTT. Translating gives CASSSQGGQTEAFF.

V usage is TRBV29-1 and J usage is TRBJ1-1, with 7 bases identical to TRBD1. The V gene end was trimmed by 8 bases and the J gene end by 5 bases; junction bases not matched to a gene: 5. Looked up from germline, CDR1 is SQVTM and CDR2 is ANQGSEA. The length of the CDR3 is 11 residues. DNA of the CDR3: TGCAGCTCCACGGACAGGACTGAAGCTTTCTTT. This codes for CSSTDRTEAFF.